A selection of T cell receptor beta chains follows, all from one sample in a study of radiotherapy plus CTLA-4 blockade in lung cancer. Data came from immunoSEQ multiplex PCR; TCRdb stores just in-frame clones and leaves some out. The data show 90,000 to 130,000 clones, with roughly 86% seen just once and roughly 3.5% held by the top ten. The material sequenced was peripheral blood, taken from a patient treated with radiotherapy plus ipilimumab. Receptors were obtained from a human donor with non-small cell lung cancer that progressed on radiotherapy plus ipilimumab. Some clones in this sample may be carry-over from other donors' samples. The CDR3 runs from the conserved cysteine through the conserved F or W. The D gene is left open where the match is weak. Not every row has a clone size; where given, it reads once, few, many or a size class.

cdr3_aa cdr3_nt d_call j_call clone_size v_call
CASSPPDRYGSPLHF TGTGCCAGCTCACCCCCGGATCGTTATGGTTCACCCCTCCACTTT . TRBJ1-6 . TRBV18
CASSFPGAQETQYF TGTGCCAGCAGTTTTCCAGGAGCGCAAGAGACCCAGTACTTC . TRBJ2-5 . TRBV5-5
CASSLGGGRPLDEQYF TGTGCCAGCAGCTTAGGAGGGGGAAGGCCCCTGGACGAGCAGTACTTC . TRBJ2-7 few TRBV7-6
CASSPWGDRTPYNEQFF TGTGCCAGCAGCCCCTGGGGGGACAGGACCCCCTACAATGAGCAGTTCTTC TRBD1 TRBJ2-1 . TRBV4-2
CASSFATGTGNTGELFF TGTGCCAGCAGCTTCGCTACCGGGACAGGGAACACCGGGGAGCTGTTTTTT TRBD1 TRBJ2-2 . TRBV11-2
CASSFSPGGELFF TGTGCCAGCAGCTTTAGTCCGGGCGGGGAGCTGTTTTTT . TRBJ2-2 few TRBV7-3
CGAGQEDTEAFF TGCGGCGCCGGGCAGGAGGACACTGAAGCTTTCTTT . TRBJ1-1 . TRBV29-1
CASGPTGQTYYGYTF TGCGCCAGTGGCCCTACGGGACAGACTTACTATGGCTACACCTTC TRBD1 TRBJ1-2 . TRBV10-1
CASSQDWIALHRDTYEQYF TGCGCCAGCAGCCAAGATTGGATTGCGCTCCACCGCGATACCTACGAGCAGTACTTC . TRBJ2-7 . TRBV4-1
CASSLPNYGYTF TGTGCCAGCAGCTTGCCTAACTATGGCTACACCTTC . TRBJ1-2 many TRBV5-6
CASSSVPGTGNSYEQYF TGCGCCAGCAGCTCGGTGCCAGGGACAGGGAACTCCTACGAGCAGTACTTC TRBD1 TRBJ2-7 . TRBV5-1
CATSRDVGTGGPGELFF TGTGCCACCAGCAGAGATGTAGGGACAGGGGGACCCGGGGAGCTGTTTTTT TRBD1 TRBJ2-2 . TRBV15
CASSPAGGGLLNTEAFF TGTGCCAGCAGTCCCGCCGGGGGCGGATTGTTGAACACTGAAGCTTTCTTT . TRBJ1-1 . TRBV28
CASSPRDSYRSYEQYF TGTGCCAGCAGCCCAAGGGACTCCTATCGCTCCTACGAGCAGTACTTC . TRBJ2-7 . TRBV11-2
CASSLGQDPEAFF TGTGCCAGCAGCCTAGGACAGGACCCTGAAGCTTTCTTT TRBD1 TRBJ1-1 . TRBV7-8
CASNPGLPYGYTF TGTGCCAGCAACCCAGGACTGCCCTATGGCTACACCTTC . TRBJ1-2 . TRBV11-2
CASSLGQGGQPQHF TGTGCCAGCAGTTTGGGACAGGGAGGGCAGCCCCAGCATTTT TRBD1 TRBJ1-5 . TRBV28